This entry lists 23 T cell receptor beta chains sequenced from one sample in a study of a mutant IDH1 vaccine in newly diagnosed glioma. Assay used: immunoSEQ multiplex PCR; TCRdb lists only in-frame clones, some missing. The sample includes under 90,000 clones, about four fifths of them seen just once. As for time point: baseline, week 1 (first vaccination visit). Treatment defined: pre-vaccination baseline after standard-of-care therapy. The sample here was PBMCs, taken from a glioma patient treated with radiotherapy, temozolomide or both. These receptors were collected from a man aged 45-65 years with glioma.

The chain carries TRBV5-6 and TRBJ2-2; D unclear. V was pared by 4 bases and J by 7 bases, with 8 bases between. The germline V gene has CDR1 SGHDT and CDR2 YYEEEE. This CDR3 is 12 amino acids long. Here the CDR3 reads CASSQINGELFF. The CDR3 DNA follows: TGTGCCAGCAGCCAAATCAACGGGGAGCTGTTTTTT.

V usage is TRBV2 and J usage is TRBJ2-3, with 11 bases fitting TRBD2. The germline CDR1 and CDR2 sequences are SNHLY and FYNNEI. With V trimmed by 5 bases and J by 3 bases, 4 bases remained unmatched. The CDR3 has 15 residues. The DNA for the CDR3 is TGTGCCAGCAGTTCTAGCGGGGGGACTACAGATACGCAGTATTTT. Protein: CASSSSGGTTDTQYF.

The chain recombines TRBV11-1 with TRBJ2-5; D is unclear. The V gene's germline CDR1 is SGHAT and CDR2 FQDESV (reference sequence). Trimming left V 6 bases short and J 4 bases short, with 12 bases between. The CDR3 runs 13 residues. In nucleotides, the CDR3 is TGTGCCAGCAGTCTCGACCGAAGAGAGACCCAGTACTTC. Translated, it gives CASSLDRRETQYF.

This chain connects TRBV5-1 to TRBJ1-4; D remains ambiguous. From germline, CDR1 is SGHRS and CDR2 YFSETQ. With 0 bases removed from V and 7 bases from J, the gap between germline ends came to 10 bases. The CDR3 totals 14 residues. The CDR3 region has the DNA TGCGCCAGCAGCTTGGGGGAGGGAGGTGAAAAACTGTTTTTT. Its translation is CASSLGEGGEKLFF. Together with reference TRBV5-1 and TRBJ1-4, the CDR3 gives the full variable domain: KAGVTQTPRYLIKTRGQQVTLSCSPISGHRSVSWYQQTPGQGLQFLFEYFSETQRNKGNFPGRFSGRQFSNSRSEMNVSTLELGDSALYLCASSLGEGGEKLFFGSGTQLSVL.

This clone is a singleton in its sample. This chain uses TRBV15 with TRBJ2-5; D possibly corresponds to TRBD1 (5 bases). CDR3 length: 14 amino acids. Germline assignment: CDR1 LNHNV and CDR2 YYDKDF (reference sequence). V was cut by 3 bases and J by 2 bases, with 10 bases left in between. The CDR3 nucleotides read TGTGCCACCAGCAGGGCCGGACAACAAGAGACCCAGTACTTC. Protein sequence: CATSRAGQQETQYF.

The V gene is TRBV10-3, the J gene TRBJ1-4; D remains ambiguous. The CDR3 has 14 residues. Germline values: CDR1 ENHRY, CDR2 SYGVKD. The V and J ends lost 0 bases and 7 bases respectively, with 9 bases between them. This chain's CDR3 is CAISESNSPEKLFF. Written as DNA, the CDR3 is TGTGCCATCAGTGAGTCGAACAGCCCTGAAAAACTGTTTTTT.

The chain is built from TRBV4-2 and TRBJ1-6, with D perhaps TRBD1 (5 bases). Trimming took 1 base from V and 9 from J, leaving 13 bases between them. Germline V gene lookup returns CDR1 LGHNA and CDR2 YNFKEQ. CDR3 length: 15 amino acids. CDR3 amino acids: CASSQASGKTSPLHF. The DNA for the CDR3 is TGTGCCAGCAGCCAAGCGTCAGGGAAGACTTCACCCCTCCACTTT.

This rearrangement joins TRBV14 to TRBJ1-1, with D perhaps matching TRBD1 (5 bases). CDR1 and CDR2 from the germline V gene are SGHDN and FVKESK. V was shortened by 2 bases and J by 1 base, with 5 bases between the two germline ends. This CDR3 is built from 13 residues. CDR3: CASSQTGNTEAFF. The CDR3 region has the DNA TGTGCCAGCAGCCAAACAGGGAACACTGAAGCTTTCTTT.

The chain joins TRBV6-5 to TRBJ1-4, with D maybe TRBD1 (5 bases). The germline V and J ends were trimmed by 0 bases and 5 bases, with 10 bases remaining between them. Germline V gives CDR1 MNHEY, CDR2 SVGAGI. CDR3 length: 15 residues. CDR3 loop: CASSYSAGQNEKLFF. The CDR3 DNA follows: TGTGCCAGCAGTTACTCGGCAGGGCAAAATGAAAAACTGTTTTTT.

The rearrangement links TRBV27 to TRBJ2-5; TRBD2 is a possible D gene (6 bases). Germline assignment: CDR1 MNHEY and CDR2 SMNVEV (reference sequence). CDR3 length equals 14 residues. The V end was cut by 8 bases, the J end by 4 bases, with 17 bases between. The CDR3, as DNA: TGTGCCAGCGGAACCGGGAGCCGGACAGAGACCCAGTACTTC. Protein sequence: CASGTGSRTETQYF.

V is TRBV4-2 and J is TRBJ2-7; D gene unclear. Trimming took 0 bases from V and 6 from J, leaving 18 bases between them. Looked up from germline, CDR1 is LGHNA and CDR2 is YNFKEQ. The CDR3 contains 16 residues. DNA for the CDR3: TGTGCCAGCAGCCAAGATAAAACGGACCTCTGGTCCGAGCAGTACTTC. Its protein product is CASSQDKTDLWSEQYF.

J is TRBJ2-5 and V is TRBV5-1, with 13 bases lining up with TRBD2. The germline V gene has CDR1 SGHRS and CDR2 YFSETQ. The V gene end was trimmed by 4 bases and the J gene end by 5 bases; junction bases not matched to a gene: 11. This CDR3 contains 17 residues. The CDR3: CASSPTSGGAMDETQYF. CDR3 coding DNA: TGCGCCAGCAGCCCAACTAGCGGGGGGGCGATGGATGAGACCCAGTACTTC.

The chain is built from TRBV29-1 and TRBJ2-7; 7 positions match TRBD2. Germline assignment: CDR1 SQVTM and CDR2 ANQGSEA. Germline trimming cut 6 bases from V and 2 bases from J; bases unmatched to any gene: 7. CDR3 size: 13 residues. The CDR3 region is CSVGLGGAYEQYF. In DNA form, the CDR3 reads TGCAGCGTCGGCCTGGGGGGGGCCTACGAGCAGTACTTC.

The chain couples TRBV5-6 to TRBJ2-5, with 14 bases matching TRBD2. Germline CDR1 reads SGHDT; CDR2 reads YYEEEE. The CDR3 runs to 17 residues. Unmatched junction bases numbered 10, after V lost 4 bases and J lost 5 bases. DNA for the CDR3: TGTGCCAGCAGCCCTGGGACTAGCGGGGGCAGGGGGGAGACCCAGTACTTC. Its protein is CASSPGTSGGRGETQYF.

The chain combines TRBV7-9 with TRBJ2-5; D remains unclear. V lost 5 bases to trimming and J lost 5 bases, with 18 bases between them. CDR3 length: 15 residues. Germline V gene data show CDR1 as SEHNR and CDR2 as FQNEAQ (reference sequence). The CDR3 nucleotides read TGTGCCAGCAGCCCTAAAACCAGGATAGACGAGACCCAGTACTTC. It encodes CASSPKTRIDETQYF.

The chain couples TRBV9 to TRBJ2-3; D gene uncertain. This CDR3 has 13 amino acids. Germline CDR1 reads SGDLS; CDR2 reads YYNGEE. Trimming removed 4 bases from V and 5 bases from J, with 11 bases in between. CDR3 nucleotide sequence: TGTGCCAGCAGCACCCCTCAGGAAGATACGCAGTATTTT. Residues: CASSTPQEDTQYF.

J is TRBJ2-6 and V is TRBV4-2; D is undetermined. V lost 4 bases and J 1 base, leaving 17 bases between the germline ends. This CDR3 comprises 18 residues. Per the germline V gene, CDR1 is LGHNA and CDR2 is YNFKEQ. The chain's CDR3 is CASSPVETAESGANVLTF. The CDR3 DNA reads as TGTGCCAGCAGCCCCGTCGAAACAGCTGAATCTGGGGCCAACGTCCTGACTTTC.

The rearrangement joins TRBV2 to TRBJ2-5; D uncertain. The CDR3 totals 11 residues. In germline, CDR1 is SNHLY, CDR2 FYNNEI. The germline V and J ends were trimmed by 10 bases and 3 bases, with 9 bases remaining between them. The CDR3 reads CATAEEETQYF. The CDR3 DNA reads TGTGCCACCGCAGAGGAAGAGACCCAGTACTTC.

V usage is TRBV25-1 and J usage is TRBJ1-1, with 9 bases lining up with TRBD1. J gave up 5 bases and V 5 bases, and 15 bases lay outside the gene matches. In germline, CDR1 is MGHDK, CDR2 SYGVNS. The CDR3 sequence is 17 residues long. CDR3 sequence reads: CASSPTPGQGRRTEAFF. Here the CDR3 DNA reads TGTGCCAGCAGTCCTACCCCGGGACAGGGAAGACGGACTGAAGCTTTCTTT.

The V call is TRBV30, the J call TRBJ2-5; the match to TRBD2 covers 10 bases. CDR1 and CDR2 from the germline V gene are GTSNPN and SVGIG (reference sequence). This CDR3 contains 15 residues. J lost 4 bases, V lost 2 bases, and 7 bases had no gene match. Here the CDR3 DNA reads TGTGCCTGGAGTAATCTAGCGGGGGAGGTAGAGACCCAGTACTTC. It encodes CAWSNLAGEVETQYF.

This chain connects TRBV7-8 to TRBJ2-7; no clear D. Per the germline V gene, CDR1 is SGHVS and CDR2 is FQNEAQ. The CDR3 has 11 residues. V lost 4 bases to trimming and J lost 4 bases, with 5 bases between them. This CDR3 is CASSSLYEQYF. The CDR3 coding sequence is TGTGCCAGCAGCTCTCTTTACGAGCAGTACTTC.

This clone occurred a few times. The chain joins TRBV2 to TRBJ2-7; tentatively, D is TRBD1 or TRBD2 (5 bases each). The CDR3 is 14 amino acids. Deletions cut 4 bases from V and 0 bases from J, with 10 bases between. CDR1 and CDR2 from the germline V gene are SNHLY and FYNNEI. This chain's CDR3 is CASSARGHSYEQYF. The DNA for the CDR3 is TGTGCCAGCAGTGCGAGGGGCCACTCCTACGAGCAGTACTTC.

The chain joins TRBV14 to TRBJ1-6; D gene unclear. The germline gives CDR1 SGHDN, CDR2 FVKESK. Trimming removed 4 bases from V and 9 bases from J, with 7 bases in between. The CDR3 loop spans 12 amino acids. DNA of the CDR3: TGTGCCAGCAGCCGATTCGCTTCACCCCTCCACTTT. It yields the protein CASSRFASPLHF.